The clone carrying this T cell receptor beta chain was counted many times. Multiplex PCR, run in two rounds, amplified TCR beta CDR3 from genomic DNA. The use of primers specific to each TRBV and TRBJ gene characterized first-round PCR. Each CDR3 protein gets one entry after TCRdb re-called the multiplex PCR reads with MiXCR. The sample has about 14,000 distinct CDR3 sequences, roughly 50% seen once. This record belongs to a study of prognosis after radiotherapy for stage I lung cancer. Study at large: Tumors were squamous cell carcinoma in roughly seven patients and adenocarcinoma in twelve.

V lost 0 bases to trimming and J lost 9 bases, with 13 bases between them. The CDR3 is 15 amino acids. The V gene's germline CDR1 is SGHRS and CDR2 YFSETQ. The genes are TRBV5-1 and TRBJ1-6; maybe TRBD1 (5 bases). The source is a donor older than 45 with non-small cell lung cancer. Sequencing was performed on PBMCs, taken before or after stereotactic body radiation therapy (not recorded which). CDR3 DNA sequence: TGCGCCAGCAGCTTGGCCTCAGGGTTCAGTTCACCCCTCCACTTT. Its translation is CASSLASGFSSPLHF.